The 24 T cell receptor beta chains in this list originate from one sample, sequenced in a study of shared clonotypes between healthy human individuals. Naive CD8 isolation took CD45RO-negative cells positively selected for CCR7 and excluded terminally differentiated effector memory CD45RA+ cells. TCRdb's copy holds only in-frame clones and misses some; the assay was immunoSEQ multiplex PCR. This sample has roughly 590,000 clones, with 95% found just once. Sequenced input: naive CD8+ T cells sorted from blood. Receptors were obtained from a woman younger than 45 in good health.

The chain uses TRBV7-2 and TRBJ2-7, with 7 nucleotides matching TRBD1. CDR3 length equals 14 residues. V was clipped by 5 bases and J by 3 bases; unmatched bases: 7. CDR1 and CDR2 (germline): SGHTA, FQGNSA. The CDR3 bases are TGTGCCAGCAGCACATACAGGGGTCTCTACGAGCAGTACTTC. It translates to CASSTYRGLYEQYF. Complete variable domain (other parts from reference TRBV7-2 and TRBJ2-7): GAGVSQSPSNKVTEKGKDVELRCDPISGHTALYWYRQSLGQGLEFLIYFQGNSAPDKSGLPSDRFSAERTGGSVSTLTIQRTQQEDSAVYLCASSTYRGLYEQYFGPGTRLTVT.

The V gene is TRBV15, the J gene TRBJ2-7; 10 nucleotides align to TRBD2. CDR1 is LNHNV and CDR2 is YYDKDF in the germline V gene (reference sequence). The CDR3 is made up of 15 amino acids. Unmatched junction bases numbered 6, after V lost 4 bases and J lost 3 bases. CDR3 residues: CATSKEASGSYEQYF. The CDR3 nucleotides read TGTGCCACCAGCAAGGAGGCTAGCGGGAGCTACGAGCAGTACTTC.

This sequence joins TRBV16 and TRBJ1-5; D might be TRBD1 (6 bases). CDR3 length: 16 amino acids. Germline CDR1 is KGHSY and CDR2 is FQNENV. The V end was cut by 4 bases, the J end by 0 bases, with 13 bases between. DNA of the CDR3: TGTGCCAGCAGCCCCTCCGACAGGAATAGCAATCAGCCCCAGCATTTT. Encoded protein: CASSPSDRNSNQPQHF.

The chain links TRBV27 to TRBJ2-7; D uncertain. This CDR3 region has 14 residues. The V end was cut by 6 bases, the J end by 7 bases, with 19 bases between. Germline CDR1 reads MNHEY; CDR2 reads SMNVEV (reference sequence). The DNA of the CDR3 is TGTGCCAGCAGCAGTATAGGGTACCCGAGGGAGCAGTACTTC. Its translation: CASSSIGYPREQYF.

CDR3 sequence (DNA): TGTGCCAGCAGCCCCCGACAGGCCAAGAGCTCCTACGAGCAGTACTTC. Protein sequence: CASSPRQAKSSYEQYF. The gene calls are TRBV7-9 and TRBJ2-7; D might be TRBD1 (6 bases). This CDR3 region has 16 residues. Trimming removed 5 bases at V and 0 bases at J, with 17 bases between. CDR1 is SEHNR and CDR2 is FQNEAQ in the germline V gene (reference sequence).

CDR3 DNA sequence: TGTGCCACCAGCAGAGCAGGGCGGGCGATCTACGAGCAGTACTTC. Its protein product is CATSRAGRAIYEQYF. The rearrangement links TRBV15 to TRBJ2-7; D may be TRBD1 or TRBD2 (5 bases each). The CDR3 length is 15 residues. Trimming stripped 1 base from V and 3 bases from J, with 13 bases between. Germline loops: CDR1 LNHNV, CDR2 YYDKDF (reference sequence).

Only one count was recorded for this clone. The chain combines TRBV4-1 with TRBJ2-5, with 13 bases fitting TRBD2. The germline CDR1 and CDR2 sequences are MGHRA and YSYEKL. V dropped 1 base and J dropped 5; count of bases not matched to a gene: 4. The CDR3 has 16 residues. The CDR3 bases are TGCGCCAGCAGCCAAGTCCCGACTAGCGGGAGGGAGACCCAGTACTTC. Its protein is CASSQVPTSGRETQYF.

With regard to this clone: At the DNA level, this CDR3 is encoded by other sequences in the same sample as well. The CDR3 nucleotides are TGTGCCAGCAGCTTTGGAGACAGTTCCTACGAGCAGTACTTC. Its translation: CASSFGDSSYEQYF. The chain couples TRBV5-6 to TRBJ2-7; possibly TRBD1 for D (5 bases). CDR3 length: 14 residues. Germline CDR1 and CDR2: SGHDT and YYEEEE. With 2 bases removed from V and 1 base from J, the gap between germline ends came to 10 bases.

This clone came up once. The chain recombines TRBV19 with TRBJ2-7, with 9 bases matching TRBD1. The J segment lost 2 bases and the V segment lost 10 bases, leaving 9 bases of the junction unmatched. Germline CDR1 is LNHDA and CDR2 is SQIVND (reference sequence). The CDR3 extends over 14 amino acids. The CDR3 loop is CATSWTGDTYEQYF. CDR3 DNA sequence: TGTGCCACCTCTTGGACAGGGGACACCTACGAGCAGTACTTC.

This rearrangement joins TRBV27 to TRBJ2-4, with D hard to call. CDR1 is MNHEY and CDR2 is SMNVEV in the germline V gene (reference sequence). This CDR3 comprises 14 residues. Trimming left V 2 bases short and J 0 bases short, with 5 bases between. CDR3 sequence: CASSLVLAKNIQYF. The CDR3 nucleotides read TGTGCCAGCAGTTTAGTGCTAGCCAAAAACATTCAGTACTTC.

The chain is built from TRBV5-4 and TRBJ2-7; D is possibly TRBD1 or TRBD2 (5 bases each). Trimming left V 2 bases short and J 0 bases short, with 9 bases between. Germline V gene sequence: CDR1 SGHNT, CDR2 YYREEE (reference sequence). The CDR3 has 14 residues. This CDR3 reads CASSFTGRSYEQYF. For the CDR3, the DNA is TGTGCCAGCAGCTTTACGGGGCGCTCCTACGAGCAGTACTTC. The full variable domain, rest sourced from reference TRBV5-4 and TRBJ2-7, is ETGVTQSPTHLIKTRGQQVTLRCSSQSGHNTVSWYQQALGQGPQFIFQYYREEENGRGNFPPRFSGLQFPNYSSELNVNALELDDSALYLCASSFTGRSYEQYFGPGTRLTVT.

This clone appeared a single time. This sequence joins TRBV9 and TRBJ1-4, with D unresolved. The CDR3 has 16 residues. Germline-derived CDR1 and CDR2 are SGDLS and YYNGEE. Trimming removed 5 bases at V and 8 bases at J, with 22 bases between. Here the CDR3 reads CASSPEYMTPPEKLFF. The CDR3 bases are TGTGCCAGCAGTCCCGAATACATGACCCCTCCAGAAAAACTGTTTTTT. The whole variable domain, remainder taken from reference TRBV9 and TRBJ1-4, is DSGVTQTPKHLITATGQRVTLRCSPRSGDLSVYWYQQSLDQGLQFLIQYYNGEERAKGNILERFSAQQFPDLHSELNLSSLELGDSALYFCASSPEYMTPPEKLFFGSGTQLSVL.

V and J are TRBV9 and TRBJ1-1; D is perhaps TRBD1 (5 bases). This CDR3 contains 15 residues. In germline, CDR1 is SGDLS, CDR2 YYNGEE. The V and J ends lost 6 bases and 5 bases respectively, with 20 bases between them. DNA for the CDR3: TGTGCCAGCAACCCTACGGGGGGTGATAAAACTGAAGCTTTCTTT. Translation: CASNPTGGDKTEAFF.

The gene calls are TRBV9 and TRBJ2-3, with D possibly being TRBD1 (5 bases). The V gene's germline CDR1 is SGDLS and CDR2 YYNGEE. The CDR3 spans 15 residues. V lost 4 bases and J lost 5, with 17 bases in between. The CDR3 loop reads CASSPMGRPKDTQYF. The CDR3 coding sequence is TGTGCCAGCAGCCCAATGGGGCGGCCGAAAGATACGCAGTATTTT. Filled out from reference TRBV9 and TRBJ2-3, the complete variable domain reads DSGVTQTPKHLITATGQRVTLRCSPRSGDLSVYWYQQSLDQGLQFLIQYYNGEERAKGNILERFSAQQFPDLHSELNLSSLELGDSALYFCASSPMGRPKDTQYFGPGTRLTVL.

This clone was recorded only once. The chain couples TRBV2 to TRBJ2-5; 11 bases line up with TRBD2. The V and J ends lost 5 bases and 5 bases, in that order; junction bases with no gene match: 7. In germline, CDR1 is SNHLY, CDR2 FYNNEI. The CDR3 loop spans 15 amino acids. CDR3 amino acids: CASSPTSGKLETQYF. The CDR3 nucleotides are TGTGCCAGCAGTCCGACTAGCGGGAAGCTGGAGACCCAGTACTTC.

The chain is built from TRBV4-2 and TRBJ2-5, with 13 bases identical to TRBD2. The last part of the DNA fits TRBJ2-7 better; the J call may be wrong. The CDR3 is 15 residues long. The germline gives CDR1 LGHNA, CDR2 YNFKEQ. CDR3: CASSRTSGSSYEQYF. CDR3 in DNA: TGTGCCAGCAGCAGGACTAGCGGGAGCTCCTACGAGCAGTACTTC.

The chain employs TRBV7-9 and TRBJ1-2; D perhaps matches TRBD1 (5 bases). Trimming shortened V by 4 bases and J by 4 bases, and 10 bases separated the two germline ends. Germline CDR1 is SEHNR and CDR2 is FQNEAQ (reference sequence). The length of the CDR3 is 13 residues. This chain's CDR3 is CASSSDRSYGYTF. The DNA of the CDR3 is TGTGCCAGCAGCTCAGACAGATCCTATGGCTACACCTTC. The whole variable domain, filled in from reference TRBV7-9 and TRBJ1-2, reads DTGVSQNPRHKITKRGQNVTFRCDPISEHNRLYWYRQTLGQGPEFLTYFQNEAQLEKSRLLSDRFSAERPKGSFSTLEIQRTEQGDSAMYLCASSSDRSYGYTFGSGTRLTVV.

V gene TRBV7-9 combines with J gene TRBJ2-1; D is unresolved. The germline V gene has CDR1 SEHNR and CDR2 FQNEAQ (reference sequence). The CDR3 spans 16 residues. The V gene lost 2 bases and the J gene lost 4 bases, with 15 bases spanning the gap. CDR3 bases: TGTGCCAGCAGCTTAAGGGAAGGGCGGATTTACAATGAGCAGTTCTTC. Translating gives CASSLREGRIYNEQFF. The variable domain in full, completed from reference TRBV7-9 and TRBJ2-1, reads DTGVSQNPRHKITKRGQNVTFRCDPISEHNRLYWYRQTLGQGPEFLTYFQNEAQLEKSRLLSDRFSAERPKGSFSTLEIQRTEQGDSAMYLCASSLREGRIYNEQFFGPGTRLTVL.

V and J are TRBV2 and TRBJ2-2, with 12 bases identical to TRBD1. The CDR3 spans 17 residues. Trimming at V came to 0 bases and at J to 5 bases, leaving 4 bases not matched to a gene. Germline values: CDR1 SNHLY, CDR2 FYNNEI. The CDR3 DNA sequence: TGTGCCAGCAGTGAAGCGAAGGGACAGGGGGCAACCGGGGAGCTGTTTTTT. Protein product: CASSEAKGQGATGELFF. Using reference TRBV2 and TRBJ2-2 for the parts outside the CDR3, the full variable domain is EPEVTQTPSHQVTQMGQEVILRCVPISNHLYFYWYRQILGQKVEFLVSFYNNEISEKSEIFDDQFSVERPDGSNFTLKIRSTKLEDSAMYFCASSEAKGQGATGELFFGEGSRLTVL.

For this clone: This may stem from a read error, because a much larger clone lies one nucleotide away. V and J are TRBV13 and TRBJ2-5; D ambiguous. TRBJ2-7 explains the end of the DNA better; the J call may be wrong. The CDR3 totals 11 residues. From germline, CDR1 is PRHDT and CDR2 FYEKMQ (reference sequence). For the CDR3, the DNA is TGTGCCAGCAGCTCTTCCTACGAGCAGTACTTC. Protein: CASSSSYEQYF.

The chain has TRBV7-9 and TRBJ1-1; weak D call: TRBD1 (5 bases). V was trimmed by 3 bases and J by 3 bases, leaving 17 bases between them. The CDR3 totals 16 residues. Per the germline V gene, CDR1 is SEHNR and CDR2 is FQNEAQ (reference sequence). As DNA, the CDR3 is TGTGCCAGCAGCTTTGTCGACCGGGGGACGGACACTGAAGCTTTCTTT. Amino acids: CASSFVDRGTDTEAFF.

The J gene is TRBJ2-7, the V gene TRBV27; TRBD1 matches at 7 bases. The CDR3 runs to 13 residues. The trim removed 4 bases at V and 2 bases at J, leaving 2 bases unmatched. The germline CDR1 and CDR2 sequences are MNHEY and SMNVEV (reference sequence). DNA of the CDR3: TGTGCCAGCAGTTGGGGACAGCCCTACGAGCAGTACTTC. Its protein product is CASSWGQPYEQYF.

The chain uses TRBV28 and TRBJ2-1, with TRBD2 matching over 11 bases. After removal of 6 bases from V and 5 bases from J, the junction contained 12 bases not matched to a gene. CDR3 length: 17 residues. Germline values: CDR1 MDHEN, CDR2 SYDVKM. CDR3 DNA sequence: TGTGCCAGCAGCTTACTGATCGTAGCGGGAGGGAACAATGAGCAGTTCTTC. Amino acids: CASSLLIVAGGNNEQFF.

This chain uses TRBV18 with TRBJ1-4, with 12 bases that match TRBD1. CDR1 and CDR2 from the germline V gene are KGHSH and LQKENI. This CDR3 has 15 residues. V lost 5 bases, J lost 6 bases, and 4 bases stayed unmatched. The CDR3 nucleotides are TGTGCCAGCTCAACCGGGACAGGGGGCGATGAAAAACTGTTTTTT. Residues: CASSTGTGGDEKLFF.